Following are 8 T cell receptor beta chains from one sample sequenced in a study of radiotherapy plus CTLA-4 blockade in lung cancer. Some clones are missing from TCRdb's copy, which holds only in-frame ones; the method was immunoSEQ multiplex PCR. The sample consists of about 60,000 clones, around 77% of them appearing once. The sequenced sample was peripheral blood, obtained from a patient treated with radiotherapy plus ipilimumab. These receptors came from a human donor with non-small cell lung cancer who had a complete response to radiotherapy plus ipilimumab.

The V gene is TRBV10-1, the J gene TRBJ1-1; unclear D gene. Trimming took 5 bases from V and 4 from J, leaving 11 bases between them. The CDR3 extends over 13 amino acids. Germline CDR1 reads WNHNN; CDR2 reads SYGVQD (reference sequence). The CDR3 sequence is CASSRRLGTEAFF. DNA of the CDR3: TGCGCCAGCAGTCGGAGGCTCGGCACTGAAGCTTTCTTT.

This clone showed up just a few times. DNA for the CDR3: TGTGCCAGCAGGGGGAGTACTGGAAACACCATATATTTT. Translating it yields CASRGSTGNTIYF. The chain recombines TRBV6-6 with TRBJ1-3; D remains ambiguous. Between the trimmed V and J ends, which lost 6 bases and 2 bases, there was a span of 8 bases. Germline V gene lookup returns CDR1 MNHNY and CDR2 SVGAGI (reference sequence). The CDR3 contains 13 residues.

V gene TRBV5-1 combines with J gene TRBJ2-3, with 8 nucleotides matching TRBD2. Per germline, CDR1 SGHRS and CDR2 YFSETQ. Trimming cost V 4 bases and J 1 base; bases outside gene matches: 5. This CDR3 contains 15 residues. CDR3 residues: CASSPAAGGTDTQYF. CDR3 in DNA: TGCGCCAGCAGCCCCGCAGCGGGGGGCACAGATACGCAGTATTTT.

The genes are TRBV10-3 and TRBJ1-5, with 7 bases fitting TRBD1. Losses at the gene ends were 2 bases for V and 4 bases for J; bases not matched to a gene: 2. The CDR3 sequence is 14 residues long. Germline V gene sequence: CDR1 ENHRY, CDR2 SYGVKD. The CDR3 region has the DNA TGTGCCATCAGTGAGGGGGGACAGAATCAGCCCCAGCATTTT. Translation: CAISEGGQNQPQHF.

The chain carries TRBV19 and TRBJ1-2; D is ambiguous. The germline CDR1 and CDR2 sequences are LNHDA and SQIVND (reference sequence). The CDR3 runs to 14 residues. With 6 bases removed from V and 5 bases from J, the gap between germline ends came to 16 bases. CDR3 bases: TGTGCCAGTAGCCCAACACAGACCTATTATGGCTACACCTTC. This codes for CASSPTQTYYGYTF.

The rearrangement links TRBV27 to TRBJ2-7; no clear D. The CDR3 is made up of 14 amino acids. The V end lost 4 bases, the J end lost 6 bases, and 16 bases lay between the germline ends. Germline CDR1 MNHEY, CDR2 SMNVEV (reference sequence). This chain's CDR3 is CASSSNSIPVEQYF. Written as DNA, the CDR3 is TGTGCCAGCAGTTCCAACTCAATCCCTGTCGAGCAGTACTTC.

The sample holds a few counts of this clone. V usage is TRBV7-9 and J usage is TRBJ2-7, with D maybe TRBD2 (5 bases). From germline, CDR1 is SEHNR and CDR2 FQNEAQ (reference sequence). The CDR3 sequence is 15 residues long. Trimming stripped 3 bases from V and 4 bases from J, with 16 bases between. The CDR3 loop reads CASSFSGSTSYEQYF. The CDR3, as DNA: TGTGCCAGCAGCTTCAGCGGCTCAACTAGTTACGAGCAGTACTTC.

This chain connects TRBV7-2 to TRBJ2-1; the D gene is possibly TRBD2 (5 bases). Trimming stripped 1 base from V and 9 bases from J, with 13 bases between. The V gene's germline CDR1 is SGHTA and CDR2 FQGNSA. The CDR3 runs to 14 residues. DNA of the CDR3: TGTGCCAGCAGCTTAGGGAGGTTAGCTGGTGAGCAGTTCTTC. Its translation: CASSLGRLAGEQFF.